Shown below are 15 T cell receptor beta chains from a single sample sequenced in a study of a mutant IDH1 vaccine in newly diagnosed glioma. Repertoires were generated with immunoSEQ multiplex PCR, while TCRdb's copy carries only in-frame clones and drops some. The data contain tens of thousands of clones, roughly four fifths of them singletons. Time point denoted: baseline, week 1 (first vaccination visit). Specified treatment: pre-vaccination baseline after standard-of-care therapy. Specimen: PBMCs, collected from a glioma patient treated with radiotherapy, temozolomide or both. Receptors were obtained from a man aged 30 to 39 with glioma.

The chain is built from TRBV28 and TRBJ1-5; D gene unclear. Trimming left V 3 bases short and J 7 bases short, with 7 bases between. This CDR3 has 12 amino acids. In germline, CDR1 is MDHEN, CDR2 SYDVKM. Here the CDR3 DNA reads TGTGCCAGCAGTTTCGATGTCCAGCCCCAGCATTTT. The encoded protein is CASSFDVQPQHF. Looking up the rest from reference TRBV28 and TRBJ1-5 gives the full variable domain: DVKVTQSSRYLVKRTGEKVFLECVQDMDHENMFWYRQDPGLGLRLIYFSYDVKMKEKGDIPEGYSVSREKKERFSLILESASTNQTSMYLCASSFDVQPQHFGDGTRLSIL.

The chain links TRBV27 to TRBJ2-5, with D possibly matching TRBD2 (6 bases). CDR1 is MNHEY, CDR2 SMNVEV, per germline (reference sequence). The CDR3 totals 15 residues. Trimming took off 3 bases at V and 2 bases at J, with 13 bases between the two ends. Written as DNA, the CDR3 is TGTGCCAGCAGTTTGGGAACCGGGAGACAAGAGACCCAGTACTTC. As protein: CASSLGTGRQETQYF.

The chain recombines TRBV5-4 with TRBJ2-2; D gene uncertain. V lost 6 bases to trimming and J lost 3 bases, with 12 bases between them. The germline V gene has CDR1 SGHNT and CDR2 YYREEE (reference sequence). The CDR3 runs 14 residues. The DNA for the CDR3 is TGTGCCAGCACCCAGTTCCCGGACACCGGGGAGCTGTTTTTT. This encodes CASTQFPDTGELFF.

The chain is built from TRBV5-4 and TRBJ2-3; D unresolved. The CDR3 extends over 14 amino acids. V was cut by 1 base and J by 0 bases, with 6 bases left in between. Germline lookup yields CDR1 SGHNT and CDR2 YYREEE (reference sequence). The CDR3 DNA reads TGTGCCAGCAGCTTGCTTCAGAGCACAGATACGCAGTATTTT. This codes for CASSLLQSTDTQYF. Full variable domain (rest looked up from reference TRBV5-4 and TRBJ2-3): ETGVTQSPTHLIKTRGQQVTLRCSSQSGHNTVSWYQQALGQGPQFIFQYYREEENGRGNFPPRFSGLQFPNYSSELNVNALELDDSALYLCASSLLQSTDTQYFGPGTRLTVL.

The chain links TRBV5-4 to TRBJ2-2; 8 bases fit TRBD2. The CDR3 extends over 18 amino acids. The ends lost 6 bases at V and 0 bases at J; junction bases unmatched: 13. The germline gives CDR1 SGHNT, CDR2 YYREEE (reference sequence). The CDR3 DNA is TGTGCCAGCATGCAAGTCGGCGGGGGGAGATCGAACACCGGGGAGCTGTTTTTT. It is translated as CASMQVGGGRSNTGELFF.

This rearrangement joins TRBV27 to TRBJ2-1; D possibly uses TRBD1 or TRBD2 (5 bases each). Per germline, CDR1 MNHEY and CDR2 SMNVEV (reference sequence). The germline V and J ends were trimmed by 7 bases and 4 bases, with 17 bases remaining between them. This CDR3 region has 15 residues. The CDR3 coding sequence is TGTGCCAGCACCCCCAGGCAGGGAGAATACAATGAGCAGTTCTTC. Its protein is CASTPRQGEYNEQFF.

This chain uses TRBV5-6 with TRBJ2-2; D tentatively reads TRBD1 or TRBD2 (5 bases each). The ends were cut back, 0 bases at V and 6 bases at J, with 12 bases in the middle. Germline V gives CDR1 SGHDT, CDR2 YYEEEE. CDR3 size: 15 residues. This CDR3 is CASSLGGESAGELFF. CDR3 DNA: TGTGCCAGCAGCTTGGGAGGGGAGTCGGCCGGGGAGCTGTTTTTT. Supplemented by reference TRBV5-6 and TRBJ2-2, the full variable domain reads DAGVTQSPTHLIKTRGQQVTLRCSPKSGHDTVSWYQQALGQGPQFIFQYYEEEERQRGNFPDRFSGHQFPNYSSELNVNALLLGDSALYLCASSLGGESAGELFFGEGSRLTVL.

This clone was seen a handful of times. The J gene is TRBJ1-1, the V gene TRBV12-5; D remains ambiguous. The CDR3 has 13 residues. Germline V lookup: CDR1 LGHNT, CDR2 FRNRAP. Trimming removed 1 base at V and 1 base at J, with 4 bases between. CDR3 amino acids: CASGLDRNTEAFF. The CDR3 coding sequence is TGTGCTAGTGGTTTGGACAGGAACACTGAAGCTTTCTTT.

The V call is TRBV2, the J call TRBJ2-7; the match to TRBD2 covers 9 bases. The germline CDR1 and CDR2 sequences are SNHLY and FYNNEI. V was pared by 5 bases and J by 12 bases, with 8 bases of the junction left unmatched. The CDR3 is made up of 12 amino acids. For the CDR3, the DNA is TGTGCCAGCAGTCTCGGACTAGCGAGGACGTACTTC. This gives the protein CASSLGLARTYF.

The chain carries TRBV5-1 and TRBJ2-3; 9 bases agree with TRBD2. Looked up from germline, CDR1 is SGHRS and CDR2 is YFSETQ. This CDR3 is 16 amino acids long. J gave up 2 bases and V 0 bases, and 4 bases lay outside the gene matches. The CDR3 protein is CASSLGLAGATDTQYF. In nucleotides, the CDR3 is TGCGCCAGCAGCTTGGGGTTAGCGGGAGCCACAGATACGCAGTATTTT.

The chain couples TRBV4-3 to TRBJ2-3; 7 bases match TRBD2. The CDR3 runs 15 residues. V was pared by 2 bases and J by 1 base, with 3 bases of the junction left unmatched. The germline V gene encodes CDR1 LGHNA and CDR2 YSLEER. The CDR3 region has the DNA TGCGCCAGCAGCCAAACGAGCGGGGGCACAGATACGCAGTATTTT. This sequence encodes CASSQTSGGTDTQYF.

The V and J genes are TRBV30 and TRBJ2-5, with a weak D call TRBD1 (5 bases). Germline values: CDR1 GTSNPN, CDR2 SVGIG (reference sequence). The CDR3 is made up of 15 amino acids. V lost 8 bases to trimming and J lost 1 base, with 20 bases between them. CDR3 nucleotides: TGTGCCGCTAGTAGGGGAACCCTTTCCCAAGAGACCCAGTACTTC. As protein: CAASRGTLSQETQYF.

A single count supports this clone. This rearrangement joins TRBV30 to TRBJ1-2; D is possibly TRBD1 (5 bases). This CDR3 comprises 12 residues. CDR1 is GTSNPN, CDR2 SVGIG, per germline (reference sequence). V lost 1 base, J lost 6 bases, and 9 bases lay in between. The CDR3 loop is CAWSGTLNGYTF. CDR3 nucleotides: TGTGCCTGGAGTGGGACATTAAATGGCTACACCTTC.

The chain employs TRBV5-1 and TRBJ2-5; D is uncertain. Germline CDR1 reads SGHRS; CDR2 reads YFSETQ. The V gene lost 1 base and the J gene lost 2 bases, with 15 bases spanning the gap. The CDR3 is made up of 16 amino acids. The CDR3 DNA reads TGCGCCAGCAGCTTGCAGCCCCCAAAGCATCAAGAGACCCAGTACTTC. Translating gives CASSLQPPKHQETQYF.

The chain is built from TRBV7-2 and TRBJ1-1; D not certain. V shed 0 bases and J shed 1 base, with 12 bases lying between them. From germline, CDR1 is SGHTA and CDR2 FQGNSA. This CDR3 spans 16 amino acids. In DNA form, the CDR3 reads TGTGCCAGCAGCTTAGCGTTGCCAGCCCAGAACACTGAAGCTTTCTTT. Translation: CASSLALPAQNTEAFF.